These 31 T cell receptor beta chains came from one sample sequenced in a study of blood T cell repertoires in COVID-19 (TCRdb year 2020). Receptor amplification or capture employed the immunoSEQ multiplex PCR assay. The source is immuneACCESS, and TCRdb retained only in-frame sequences with V and J called. Part of the clones is not carried over; for the studies checked, unresolved V genes explain less than half of this, and the remainder is unexplained. Counted in this sample were more than 45,000 clones; 78% of them appeared once. The ten largest clones take up about 5.3% of the sample. The sequenced material came from peripheral blood. The receptors come from a human donor in a cohort sampled during active COVID-19.

The chain links TRBV19 to TRBJ1-1; weak D call: TRBD1 (6 bases). The CDR3 extends over 17 amino acids. V shed 8 bases and J shed 7 bases, with 29 bases lying between them. Germline V gene lookup returns CDR1 LNHDA and CDR2 SQIVND (reference sequence). This chain's CDR3 is CASPRGGQVLVSGEAFF. For the CDR3, the DNA is TGTGCCAGTCCCCGGGGGGGGCAGGTTCTTGTGAGTGGTGAAGCTTTCTTT.

The chain employs TRBV18 and TRBJ1-5; 8 positions match TRBD1. The CDR3 has 14 amino acids. The germline CDR1 and CDR2 sequences are KGHSH and LQKENI. Losses at the gene ends were 3 bases for V and 7 bases for J; bases not matched to a gene: 5. CDR3 residues: CASSPDRGAQPQHF. The CDR3 coding sequence is TGTGCCAGCTCACCCGACAGGGGCGCGCAGCCCCAGCATTTT.

The chain recombines TRBV28 with TRBJ2-4; 8 nucleotides line up with TRBD1. V dropped 5 bases and J dropped 0; count of bases not matched to a gene: 9. This CDR3 contains 17 residues. Germline V gene lookup returns CDR1 MDHEN and CDR2 SYDVKM. DNA for the CDR3: TGTGCCAGCAGTCCCACCGGGACAGGTATAGCCAAAAACATTCAGTACTTC. Translation gives CASSPTGTGIAKNIQYF.

The rearrangement uses TRBV28 and TRBJ2-7; TRBD2 matches at 7 bases. This CDR3 has 11 residues. V trimming: 8 bases; J trimming: 10 bases; junction bases outside the gene matches: 8. From germline, CDR1 is MDHEN and CDR2 SYDVKM. CDR3 in amino acids: CASAPGGTQYF. DNA of the CDR3: TGTGCCAGCGCCCCGGGGGGAACCCAGTACTTC.

This clone is labeled as medium-sized. This chain joins TRBV29-1 and TRBJ2-7; D may be TRBD2 (5 bases). Trimming cost V 2 bases and J 0 bases, with 11 bases left between them. Germline CDR1 reads SQVTM; CDR2 reads ANQGSEA. The CDR3 is 14 amino acids. Written as DNA, the CDR3 is TGCAGCGTTGAAAAACCGGGGATCTCCTACGAGCAGTACTTC. Translated, it gives CSVEKPGISYEQYF.

The gene calls are TRBV15 and TRBJ1-2; D may be TRBD1 (5 bases). Trimming cost V 1 base and J 5 bases, with 11 bases left between them. The CDR3 is made up of 14 amino acids. Per the germline V gene, CDR1 is LNHNV and CDR2 is YYDKDF (reference sequence). CDR3 loop: CATSRARERYGYTF. CDR3 nucleotide sequence: TGTGCCACCAGCAGAGCCAGGGAAAGGTATGGCTACACCTTC.

The chain uses TRBV19 and TRBJ1-1; 7 bases line up with TRBD1. The V gene end was trimmed by 4 bases and the J gene end by 5 bases; junction bases not matched to a gene: 13. The germline V gene has CDR1 LNHDA and CDR2 SQIVND (reference sequence). The CDR3 contains 16 residues. The CDR3 bases are TGTGCCAGTAGTAATCAGGACAGGATTCTCGGGACTGAAGCTTTCTTT. Encoded protein: CASSNQDRILGTEAFF.

The chain recombines TRBV12-3 or TRBV12-4 with TRBJ1-1, with a tentative D call TRBD1 (5 bases). The CDR3 length is 13 residues. The V end lost 3 bases, the J end lost 7 bases, and 12 bases lay between the germline ends. The CDR3 DNA reads TGTGCCAGCAGTTTGGGGGGAGCAGTTGAAGCTTTCTTT. As protein: CASSLGGAVEAFF.

The genes are TRBV18 and TRBJ1-2, with D possibly matching TRBD1 (6 bases). Trimming shortened V by 3 bases and J by 4 bases, and 27 bases separated the two germline ends. Per germline, CDR1 KGHSH and CDR2 LQKENI. The CDR3 length is 19 residues. The CDR3 sequence: CASSPRQAEIHTTSYGYTF. The CDR3 DNA reads as TGTGCCAGCTCACCGAGACAGGCGGAAATCCACACGACCTCCTATGGCTACACCTTC. The variable domain in full, with the rest retrieved from reference TRBV18 and TRBJ1-2, is NAGVMQNPRHLVRRRGQEARLRCSPMKGHSHVYWYRQLPEEGLKFMVYLQKENIIDESGMPKERFSAEFPKEGPSILRIQQVVRGDSAAYFCASSPRQAEIHTTSYGYTFGSGTRLTVV.

This rearrangement joins TRBV2 to TRBJ1-4, with D possibly being TRBD1 (6 bases). CDR1 SNHLY and CDR2 FYNNEI come from the germline V gene. Trimming removed 2 bases from V and 0 bases from J, with 13 bases in between. The CDR3 consists of 17 residues. CDR3 coding DNA: TGTGCCAGCAGTGAATCTGCCAGGGGAACAACTAATGAAAAACTGTTTTTT. As protein: CASSESARGTTNEKLFF.

This clone was detected once. V usage is TRBV7-2 and J usage is TRBJ2-1, with D possibly matching TRBD2 (6 bases). Trimming removed 2 bases from V and 2 bases from J, with 10 bases in between. Germline loops: CDR1 SGHTA, CDR2 FQGNSA. The CDR3 is made up of 15 amino acids. The CDR3 loop reads CASSLRRGTYNEQFF. CDR3 nucleotides: TGTGCCAGCAGCTTAAGACGGGGGACCTACAATGAGCAGTTCTTC.

This sequence joins TRBV5-4 and TRBJ2-7, with TRBD2 as a possible D gene (6 bases). The CDR3 runs to 15 residues. Trimming took off 0 bases at V and 3 bases at J, with 13 bases between the two ends. CDR1 is SGHNT, CDR2 YYREEE, per germline (reference sequence). CDR3 nucleotides: TGTGCCAGCAGCTTGGCCGCGGCTAGCGTCTACGAGCAGTACTTC. This gives the protein CASSLAAASVYEQYF.

The chain employs TRBV28 and TRBJ1-2, with a weak D call TRBD1 (6 bases). The CDR3 is made up of 15 amino acids. V was pared by 7 bases and J by 6 bases, with 21 bases between. Germline V lookup: CDR1 MDHEN, CDR2 SYDVKM. DNA for the CDR3: TGTGCCAGCATTACCTATTCAAAGGGGGTCGATGGCTACACCTTC. This encodes CASITYSKGVDGYTF.

The chain combines TRBV7-8 with TRBJ1-3; no definite D call. The CDR3 length is 16 residues. Trimming shortened V by 1 base and J by 0 bases, and 10 bases separated the two germline ends. Germline values: CDR1 SGHVS, CDR2 FQNEAQ. CDR3: CASSLGFRGSGNTIYF. DNA for the CDR3: TGTGCCAGCAGCTTAGGGTTTCGGGGCTCTGGAAACACCATATATTTT.

This chain uses TRBV10-3 with TRBJ1-1; 7 bases line up with TRBD1. CDR1 and CDR2 from the germline V gene are ENHRY and SYGVKD. The CDR3 is 13 amino acids. V lost 6 bases to trimming and J lost 4 bases; unmatched junction nucleotides: 5. DNA of the CDR3: TGTGCCATCAGCAAGGGACAGCTCACTGAAGCTTTCTTT. Protein product: CAISKGQLTEAFF.

The gene calls are TRBV6-2 or TRBV6-3 and TRBJ1-5; D not resolved. Deletions cut 2 bases from V and 7 bases from J, with 15 bases between. CDR1 MNHEY and CDR2 SVGEGT come from the germline V gene. This CDR3 is 15 amino acids long. DNA of the CDR3: TGTGCCAGCAGTTACAATCGGGATTTAGGCCAGCCCCAGCATTTT. Residues: CASSYNRDLGQPQHF.

This clone has just a few counts. The chain combines TRBV5-1 with TRBJ2-5, with 12 bases that match TRBD2. The germline gives CDR1 SGHRS, CDR2 YFSETQ. There are 17 residues in the CDR3. Losses at the gene ends were 1 base for V and 2 bases for J; bases not matched to a gene: 6. The CDR3 DNA follows: TGCGCCAGCAGCTTGTGGTTCCTAGCGGGGGGGCAAGAGACCCAGTACTTC. Translated: CASSLWFLAGGQETQYF. The entire variable domain, with the rest obtained from reference TRBV5-1 and TRBJ2-5, is as follows: KAGVTQTPRYLIKTRGQQVTLSCSPISGHRSVSWYQQTPGQGLQFLFEYFSETQRNKGNFPGRFSGRQFSNSRSEMNVSTLELGDSALYLCASSLWFLAGGQETQYFGPGTRLLVL.

This clone was seen only a few times. The chain couples TRBV2 to TRBJ1-4; 9 bases agree with TRBD1. The CDR3 runs to 18 residues. Germline V CDR1 and CDR2: SNHLY, FYNNEI. The junction had 13 bases not matched to a gene; V was cut back by 8 bases and J by 0 bases. The DNA of the CDR3 is TGTGCCAGCTCCAGGACAGGGGATTTAACAGCAACTAATGAAAAACTGTTTTTT. It is translated as CASSRTGDLTATNEKLFF.

J is TRBJ1-6 and V is TRBV6-2 or TRBV6-3; 12 bases are a match to TRBD1. The CDR3 runs to 21 residues. Germline CDR1 MNHEY, CDR2 SVGEGT. V was pared by 4 bases and J by 10 bases, with 23 bases of the junction left unmatched. The CDR3 region is CASSWTGTGGAGSPGGSPLHF. The CDR3 bases are TGTGCCAGCAGTTGGACCGGGACAGGGGGCGCCGGATCCCCTGGAGGCTCACCCCTCCACTTT.

The chain combines TRBV28 with TRBJ1-2; 11 bases are shared with TRBD1. The CDR3 is 17 amino acids. J gave up 2 bases and V 1 base, and 6 bases lay outside the gene matches. Germline assignment: CDR1 MDHEN and CDR2 SYDVKM. CDR3 sequence (DNA): TGTGCCAGCAGTTTATCTGGGACAGGGGGTTTCAACTATGGCTACACCTTC. This encodes CASSLSGTGGFNYGYTF.

This rearrangement joins TRBV4-3 to TRBJ2-7; 9 nucleotides match TRBD2. Trimming took 3 bases from V and 5 from J; bases not matched to a gene: 8. There are 15 residues in the CDR3. The germline V gene encodes CDR1 LGHNA and CDR2 YSLEER. CDR3 loop: CASSQAGLAFDEQYF. The CDR3 DNA is TGCGCCAGCAGCCAGGCGGGACTAGCCTTCGACGAGCAGTACTTC.

The rearrangement joins TRBV4-3 to TRBJ2-7, with a tentative D call TRBD2 (6 bases). CDR3 length: 16 amino acids. Deletions cut 0 bases from V and 5 bases from J, with 17 bases between. Germline V gene data show CDR1 as LGHNA and CDR2 as YSLEER. The CDR3 loop is CASSQDMAQEGDEQYF. The CDR3 bases are TGCGCCAGCAGCCAAGATATGGCCCAGGAGGGCGACGAGCAGTACTTC.

The chain couples TRBV7-2 to TRBJ1-5; no clear D gene. The V gene lost 1 base and the J gene lost 4 bases, with 8 bases spanning the gap. CDR3 length equals 14 residues. CDR1 and CDR2 (germline): SGHTA, FQGNSA. CDR3: CASSLVAGNQPQHF. The CDR3 nucleotides are TGTGCCAGCAGCTTAGTGGCGGGGAATCAGCCCCAGCATTTT.

This clone was counted between two and nine times. The CDR3 DNA is TGCGCCAGCAGCTTGGTTCAGACCAGGAATGAGCAGTTCTTC. Its protein is CASSLVQTRNEQFF. The rearrangement links TRBV5-1 to TRBJ2-1; the D is unclear. The germline gives CDR1 SGHRS, CDR2 YFSETQ. V was shortened by 0 bases and J by 7 bases, with 11 bases between the two germline ends. CDR3 length: 14 residues.

V and J are TRBV3-1 (or the pseudogene TRBV3-2) and TRBJ1-1; maybe TRBD1 (6 bases). Per germline, CDR1 LGHDT and CDR2 YNNKEL (reference sequence). Trimming stripped 4 bases from V and 3 bases from J, with 12 bases between. The CDR3 loop spans 14 amino acids. For the CDR3, the DNA is TGTGCCAGCAGCCGCGGGGGACATTACACTGAAGCTTTCTTT. Its translation is CASSRGGHYTEAFF.

The V gene is TRBV28, the J gene TRBJ2-3; 8 nucleotides line up with TRBD1. V was clipped by 3 bases and J by 2 bases; unmatched bases: 7. The length of the CDR3 is 16 residues. Germline V gives CDR1 MDHEN, CDR2 SYDVKM. The CDR3 DNA is TGTGCCAGCAGTTTTTCCCCGACAGGGGACACAGATACGCAGTATTTT. Protein sequence: CASSFSPTGDTDTQYF.

This clone was picked up a small number of times. This same CDR3 is encoded by further DNA sequences in the sample. The chain joins TRBV27 to TRBJ2-7; D is possibly TRBD1 (5 bases). The germline V and J ends were trimmed by 4 bases and 3 bases, with 7 bases remaining between them. Germline assignment: CDR1 MNHEY and CDR2 SMNVEV (reference sequence). The CDR3 length is 12 residues. The CDR3 spells CASSSQGYEQYF. CDR3 DNA: TGTGCCAGCAGTTCCCAGGGCTACGAGCAGTACTTC.

V is TRBV18 and J is TRBJ1-5; D unresolved. Germline V gene sequence: CDR1 KGHSH, CDR2 LQKENI. This CDR3 spans 14 amino acids. V was trimmed by 0 bases and J by 4 bases, leaving 7 bases between them. CDR3 DNA: TGTGCCAGCTCACCACCGTCTCTTAATCAGCCCCAGCATTTT. This gives the protein CASSPPSLNQPQHF.

The rearrangement joins TRBV29-1 to TRBJ2-7; 9 bases match TRBD1. With 0 bases clipped from V and 5 bases from J, the junction kept 8 bases outside the gene matches. CDR3 length: 15 residues. Germline V gene sequence: CDR1 SQVTM, CDR2 ANQGSEA. Written as DNA, the CDR3 is TGCAGCGTTGAAGAGGGGACAGGGACGAATCACGAGCAGTACTTC. Its translation is CSVEEGTGTNHEQYF.

The genes are TRBV16 and TRBJ2-1, with D possibly being TRBD1 (5 bases). The V end was cut by 0 bases, the J end by 9 bases, with 6 bases between. The CDR3 runs to 12 residues. The germline V gene encodes CDR1 KGHSY and CDR2 FQNENV. The CDR3 sequence: CASSQSGLEQFF. CDR3 bases: TGTGCCAGCAGCCAATCGGGGCTTGAGCAGTTCTTC.

The genes are TRBV27 and TRBJ1-5, with TRBD1 as a possible D gene (6 bases). The CDR3 has 17 amino acids. Germline CDR1 MNHEY, CDR2 SMNVEV (reference sequence). V was shortened by 4 bases and J by 3 bases, with 19 bases between the two germline ends. The CDR3 here is CASSWYGRGLSNQPQHF. In DNA, the CDR3 is TGTGCCAGCAGTTGGTATGGCAGGGGCCTTTCCAATCAGCCCCAGCATTTT.